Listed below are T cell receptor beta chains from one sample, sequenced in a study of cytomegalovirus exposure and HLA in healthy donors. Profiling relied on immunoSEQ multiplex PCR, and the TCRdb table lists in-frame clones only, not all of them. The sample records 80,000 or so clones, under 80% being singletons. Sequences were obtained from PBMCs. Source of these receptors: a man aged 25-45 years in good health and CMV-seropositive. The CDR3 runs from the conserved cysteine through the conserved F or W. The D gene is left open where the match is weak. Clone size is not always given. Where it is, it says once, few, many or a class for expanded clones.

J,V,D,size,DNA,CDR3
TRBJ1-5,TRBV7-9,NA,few,TGTGCCAGCAGCTTAGACAGGCTTGGGGTCAATCAGCCCCAGCATTTT,CASSLDRLGVNQPQHF
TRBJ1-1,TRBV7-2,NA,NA,TGTGCCAGCAGCAGACCTAGAGGAGGCCCGATGGCTGAAGCTTTCTTT,CASSRPRGGPMAEAFF
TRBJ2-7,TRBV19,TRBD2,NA,TGTGCCAGTAGCACCGGGACTAGCGGGAGCCACGAGCAGTACTTC,CASSTGTSGSHEQYF
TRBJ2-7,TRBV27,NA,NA,TGTGCCAGCAGTCCATCCTATGACACCTACGAGCAGTACTTC,CASSPSYDTYEQYF
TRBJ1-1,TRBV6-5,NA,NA,TGTGCCAGCAGTTACAGGGGTGAGGCGGACACTGAAGCTTTCTTT,CASSYRGEADTEAFF
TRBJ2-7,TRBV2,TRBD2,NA,TGTGCCAGCAGTCTAGGACTAGCGGGGTACACAAGAGTGGCCTACGAGCAGTACTTC,CASSLGLAGYTRVAYEQYF
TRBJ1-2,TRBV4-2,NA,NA,TGTGCCAGCAGCCAAGATGGTTCGGCAGGGCCGAACTATGGCTACACCTTC,CASSQDGSAGPNYGYTF
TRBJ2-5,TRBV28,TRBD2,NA,TGTGCCAGCAGTCCATTTGATAGCGGGGGCCGAGAAGAGACCCAGTACTTC,CASSPFDSGGREETQYF
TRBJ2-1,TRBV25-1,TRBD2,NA,TGTGCCAGCAGTGAATCGGAGCGGGAGGCCGAGCAGTTCTTC,CASSESEREAEQFF
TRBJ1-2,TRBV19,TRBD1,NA,TGTGCCAGTAGGGACAGGGGGATAGAGGGCTACACCTTC,CASRDRGIEGYTF
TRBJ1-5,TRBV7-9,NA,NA,TGTGCCAGCAGCTTGACAGATAGCAATCAGCCCCAGCATTTT,CASSLTDSNQPQHF
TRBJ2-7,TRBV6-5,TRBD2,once,TGTGCCAGCAGCTCTAGCGGGTGGGGCTTTGGGCAGTACTTC,CASSSSGWGFGQYF
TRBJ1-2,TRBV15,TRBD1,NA,TGTGCCACCAGCAGGGAAGGGGGCAATAACTATGGCTACACCTTC,CATSREGGNNYGYTF
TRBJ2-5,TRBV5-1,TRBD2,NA,TGCGCCAGCACCTTCCGGCGGGGGGGCCCTGCCAGTCCGGGAGAGACCCAGTACTTC,CASTFRRGGPASPGETQYF
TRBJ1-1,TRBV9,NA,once,TGTGCCAGCAGCGTAGTATCGGGGAACACTGAAGCTTTCTTT,CASSVVSGNTEAFF
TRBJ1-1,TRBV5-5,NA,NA,TGTGCCAGCAGCTTGTTTAACAGTGGGAACACTGAAGCTTTCTTT,CASSLFNSGNTEAFF
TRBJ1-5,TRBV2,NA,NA,TGTGCCAGCAGTGTTAGTAGCCTAGCCCAGCATTTT,CASSVSSLAQHF
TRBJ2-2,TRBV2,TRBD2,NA,TGTGCCAGCCTGGGGACTAGCGGCCCGAACACCGGGGAGCTGTTTTTT,CASLGTSGPNTGELFF
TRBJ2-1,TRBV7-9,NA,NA,TGTGCCAGCAGCTTCCCCAAAATACAGACCAATGAGCAGTTCTTC,CASSFPKIQTNEQFF
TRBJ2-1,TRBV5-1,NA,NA,TGCGCCAGCAGCGTAGCGGATCTCTGGGATGAGCAGTTCTTC,CASSVADLWDEQFF
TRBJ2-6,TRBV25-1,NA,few,TGTGCCACCCAAGACAGCTCTGGGGCCAACGTCCTGACTTTC,CATQDSSGANVLTF
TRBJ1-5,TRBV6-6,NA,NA,TGTGCCACCTCGGGGGGACGAGCTCAGCCCCAGCATTTT,CATSGGRAQPQHF
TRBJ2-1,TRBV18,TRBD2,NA,TGTGCCAGCTCACCAATGATAGGAGCGGGGGCCGGGTTCAATGAGCAGTTCTTC,CASSPMIGAGAGFNEQFF
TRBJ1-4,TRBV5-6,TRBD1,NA,TGTGCCAGCAGCTTGGGACAGGGGGAAGAAAAACTGTTTTTT,CASSLGQGEEKLFF
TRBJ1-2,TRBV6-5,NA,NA,TGTGCCAGCACGGGGGAAGGGTATGATGGCTACACCTTC,CASTGEGYDGYTF